The rows below give T cell receptor beta chains drawn from one sample of a study of blood T cell repertoires in COVID-19. Assay used: immunoSEQ multiplex PCR; TCRdb lists only in-frame clones, some missing. The data contain 450,000 to 600,000 clones, around 90% of them seen just once; the ten biggest clones take up 0.65% to 0.9%. Sequencing was carried out using PBMCs or T cells enriched from blood (not recorded which). The receptors here all came from a woman between 18 and 30 years old who had recovered from COVID-19. Each CDR3 is given with its conserved first and last residue. The D gene is left open where the match is weak. Clone size is stated in some rows and not others, as once, few, many or a class when expanded.

size,D,length,J,V,CDR3,DNA
.,.,14,TRBJ2-1,TRBV7-9,CASSLAEAYNEQFF,TGTGCCAGCAGCTTAGCCGAGGCCTACAATGAGCAGTTCTTC
.,.,17,TRBJ1-1,TRBV12-5,CASGLVTGQNSNALAFF,TGTGCTAGTGGTTTGGTAACAGGGCAGAACTCGAATGCCCTAGCTTTCTTT
.,.,14,TRBJ2-7,TRBV5-5,CASSSPPGTYEQYF,TGTGCCAGCAGCTCCCCCCCCGGTACCTACGAGCAGTACTTC
.,.,12,TRBJ2-5,TRBV11-2,CASSLALETQYF,TGTGCCAGCAGCTTAGCCTTAGAGACCCAGTACTTC
few,.,14,TRBJ1-2,TRBV5-8,CASSFERNSYGYTF,TGTGCCAGCAGCTTTGAAAGAAACTCCTATGGCTACACCTTC
.,TRBD1,18,TRBJ2-2,TRBV5-4,CASSLGGQGLSNTGELFF,TGTGCCAGCAGCTTGGGGGGACAGGGACTCTCGAACACCGGGGAGCTGTTTTTT
.,.,14,TRBJ1-5,TRBV6-1,CASSEARGDQPQHF,TGTGCCAGCAGTGAAGCGCGGGGAGATCAGCCCCAGCATTTT
.,.,15,TRBJ1-4,TRBV27,CASSSGRDIDEKLFF,TGTGCCAGCAGTTCCGGCCGGGACATAGATGAAAAACTGTTTTTT
.,.,13,TRBJ2-3,TRBV19,CASSSGRGDTQYF,TGTGCCAGTAGTTCCGGACGGGGAGATACGCAGTATTTT
.,.,13,TRBJ1-1,TRBV12-3/TRBV12-4,CASSLTGNTEAFF,TGTGCCAGCAGTTTGACAGGCAACACTGAAGCTTTCTTT
.,TRBD1,13,TRBJ2-7,TRBV19,CASSNRGPNEQYF,TGTGCCAGTAGTAACAGGGGACCGAACGAGCAGTACTTC
.,.,14,TRBJ1-6,TRBV11-2,CASSEGVGNSPLHF,TGTGCCAGCTCCGAGGGGGTTGGGAATTCACCCCTCCACTTT
.,TRBD1,16,TRBJ1-1,TRBV11-1,CASSLGGDRLYTEAFF,TGTGCCAGCAGCTTAGGAGGGGACAGACTTTACACTGAAGCTTTCTTT
.,.,12,TRBJ1-2,TRBV5-8,CASSLVRYGYTF,TGTGCCAGCAGCTTGGTCCGCTATGGCTACACCTTC
few,.,14,TRBJ1-1,TRBV5-1,CASSLDRTNTEAFF,TGCGCCAGCAGCTTGGACAGGACAAACACTGAAGCTTTCTTT
.,.,14,TRBJ1-2,TRBV29-1,CSVEARGEGYGYTF,TGCAGCGTTGAAGCGAGAGGGGAGGGCTATGGCTACACCTTC
.,TRBD1,14,TRBJ2-3,TRBV7-9,CASSLTLPGQGRYF,TGTGCCAGCAGCTTAACTCTACCGGGACAGGGGAGGTATTTT
.,.,16,TRBJ1-5,TRBV4-1,CASSPREGDSNQPQHF,TGCGCCAGCAGCCCTCGAGAGGGGGACAGCAATCAGCCCCAGCATTTT
.,.,13,TRBJ2-1,TRBV5-1,CASSLGQYNEQFF,TGCGCCAGCAGCTTGGGGCAGTACAATGAGCAGTTCTTC
.,.,14,TRBJ1-3,TRBV7-8,CASSFDSSGNTIYF,TGTGCCAGCAGCTTCGACAGCTCTGGAAACACCATATATTTT
.,TRBD1,15,TRBJ2-1,TRBV11-1,CASSSAQGVRDEQFF,TGTGCCAGCAGCTCCGCCCAGGGGGTGAGAGATGAGCAGTTCTTC
few,.,15,TRBJ1-6,TRBV19,CASRSGVRGYSPLHF,TGTGCCAGCCGATCGGGGGTACGAGGGTATTCACCCCTCCACTTT
.,TRBD1,16,TRBJ1-5,TRBV5-1,CASSLDPRGNNQPQHF,TGCGCCAGCAGCTTGGATCCCAGGGGGAACAATCAGCCCCAGCATTTT
.,.,16,TRBJ1-6,TRBV18,CASSPSGAGYNSPLHF,TGTGCCAGCTCACCGTCAGGGGCAGGGTATAATTCACCCCTCCACTTT
.,.,11,TRBJ1-2,TRBV20-1,CSAPYLDGYTF,TGCAGTGCCCCGTATCTCGATGGCTACACCTTC
.,TRBD1,14,TRBJ1-4,TRBV9,CASSAGTGYEKLFF,TGTGCCAGCAGTGCCGGGACAGGGTATGAAAAACTGTTTTTT
.,.,14,TRBJ1-1,TRBV6-5,CASSNTGLITEAFF,TGTGCCAGCAGTAATACTGGTCTAATAACTGAAGCTTTCTTT
.,TRBD1,12,TRBJ1-4,TRBV2,CASSEVRGQSKF,TGTGCCAGCAGTGAAGTCAGGGGACAGTCAAAATTT
few,.,16,TRBJ2-2,TRBV9,CASSVSPEGAGGELFF,TGTGCCAGCAGCGTCTCCCCGGAGGGGGCGGGCGGGGAGCTGTTTTTT
once,.,10,TRBJ1-2,TRBV20-1,CSVYRRGYTF,TGCAGTGTTTACAGGCGTGGCTACACCTTC
.,TRBD1,14,TRBJ1-2,TRBV6-1,CASSDSGQVYGYTF,TGTGCCAGCAGTGATAGCGGACAGGTTTATGGCTACACCTTC
.,TRBD2,14,TRBJ2-5,TRBV10-3,CAISSGGAEETQYF,TGTGCCATCAGCAGCGGGGGGGCCGAAGAGACCCAGTACTTC
.,.,16,TRBJ1-1,TRBV19,CASSIDGRVRYTEAFF,TGTGCCAGTAGTATAGATGGGCGGGTTAGGTACACTGAAGCTTTCTTT
once,TRBD1,14,TRBJ2-7,TRBV3-1/TRBV3-2,CASSRDRTSYEQYF,TGTGCCAGCAGCCGGGACAGAACTTCCTACGAGCAGTACTTC
.,.,15,TRBJ1-1,TRBV9,CASSVSTGMNTEAFF,TGTGCCAGCAGCGTATCGACGGGGATGAACACTGAAGCTTTCTTT
.,.,14,TRBJ1-5,TRBV10-3,CAISESGANQPQHF,TGTGCCATCAGTGAGTCAGGGGCCAACCAGCCCCAGCATTTT
.,TRBD1,16,TRBJ2-7,TRBV4-1,CASSQQAGTGRYEQYF,TGCGCCAGCAGCCAACAAGCAGGGACAGGGAGGTACGAGCAGTACTTC
once,.,13,TRBJ2-7,TRBV6-1,CASSESGIGEQYF,TGTGCCAGCAGTGAAAGTGGTATCGGCGAGCAGTACTTC
.,.,15,TRBJ1-1,TRBV19,CASSISGRGNTEAFF,TGTGCCAGTAGTATATCGGGTAGGGGGAACACTGAAGCTTTCTTT
.,TRBD1,14,TRBJ1-2,TRBV19,CASLQDRGVGGYTF,TGTGCCAGTCTCCAGGACAGGGGCGTCGGAGGCTACACCTTC
.,TRBD2,14,TRBJ2-1,TRBV10-2,CASRPGLAYNEQFF,TGCGCCAGCAGACCGGGACTAGCTTACAATGAGCAGTTCTTC